This TCR beta chain was profiled in a study of a mutant IDH1 vaccine in newly diagnosed glioma. Study in general: Onset of vaccination occurred 4-6 weeks following radiotherapy alone, or with temozolomide cycles. Radiotherapy, temozolomide, or both had been given previously, and both were given to most.

With regard to this clone: As yet, its antigen is unknown.

The CDR3 has 11 residues. Germline lookup yields CDR1 LNHDA and CDR2 SQIVND (reference sequence). Trimming shortened V by 4 bases and J by 7 bases, and 7 bases separated the two germline ends. Specified time point: week 47, end of study. Each vaccine dose was 300 ug of mutant IDH1 20-mer peptide, with topical imiquimod. The method was immunoSEQ multiplex PCR; TCRdb's version includes in-frame clones alone and lacks a portion of them. The repertoire has roughly 13,000 clones, around 81% of them found once; the top ten carry 4%. General study results and limits: Changes in the top peripheral T cell clonotypes seemingly had no bearing on pseudoprogression. The vaccine induced immune responses, and these occurred in about 95% of patients.

The sequencing used PBMCs, collected from a glioma patient whose treatment included an IDH1 peptide vaccine. The sequence came from a woman aged 40 to 50 with glioma. The chain uses TRBV19 and TRBJ1-1; D is uncertain. In nucleotides, the CDR3 is TGTGCCAGTAGTACGATCCATGAAGCTTTCTTT. Protein sequence: CASSTIHEAFF.